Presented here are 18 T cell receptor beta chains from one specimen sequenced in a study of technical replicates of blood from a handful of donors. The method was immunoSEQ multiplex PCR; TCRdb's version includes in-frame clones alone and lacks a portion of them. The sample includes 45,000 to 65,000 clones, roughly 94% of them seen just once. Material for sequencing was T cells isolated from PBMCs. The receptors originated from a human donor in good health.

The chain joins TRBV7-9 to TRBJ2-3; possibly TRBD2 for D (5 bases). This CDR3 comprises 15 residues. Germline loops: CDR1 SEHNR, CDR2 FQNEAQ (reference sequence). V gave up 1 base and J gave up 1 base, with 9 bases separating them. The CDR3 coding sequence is TGTGCCAGCAGCTTAGTTTTACTAGGCACAGATACGCAGTATTTT. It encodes CASSLVLLGTDTQYF. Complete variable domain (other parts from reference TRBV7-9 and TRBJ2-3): DTGVSQNPRHKITKRGQNVTFRCDPISEHNRLYWYRQTLGQGPEFLTYFQNEAQLEKSRLLSDRFSAERPKGSFSTLEIQRTEQGDSAMYLCASSLVLLGTDTQYFGPGTRLTVL.

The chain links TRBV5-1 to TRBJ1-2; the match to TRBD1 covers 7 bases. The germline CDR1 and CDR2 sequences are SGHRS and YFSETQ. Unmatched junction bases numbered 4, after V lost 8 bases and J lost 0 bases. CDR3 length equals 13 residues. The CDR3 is CARGQTSNYGYTF. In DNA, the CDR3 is TGCGCCAGGGGACAGACATCTAACTATGGCTACACCTTC.

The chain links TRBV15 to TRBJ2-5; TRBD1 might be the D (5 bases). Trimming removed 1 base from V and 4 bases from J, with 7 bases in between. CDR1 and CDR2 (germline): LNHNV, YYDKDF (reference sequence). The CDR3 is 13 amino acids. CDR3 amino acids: CATSRAQGETQYF. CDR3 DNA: TGTGCCACCAGCAGAGCCCAGGGAGAGACCCAGTACTTC.

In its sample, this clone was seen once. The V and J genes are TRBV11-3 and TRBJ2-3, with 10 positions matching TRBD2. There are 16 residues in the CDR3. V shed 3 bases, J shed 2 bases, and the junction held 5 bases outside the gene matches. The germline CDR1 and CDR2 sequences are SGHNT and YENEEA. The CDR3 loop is CASSFPSGGYTDTQYF. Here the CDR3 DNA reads TGTGCCAGCAGCTTTCCTAGCGGGGGCTACACAGATACGCAGTATTTT.

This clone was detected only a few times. CDR3 loop: CASSDQGVGTEAFF. The CDR3 DNA reads as TGCGCCAGCAGTGATCAGGGTGTGGGGACTGAAGCTTTCTTT. The chain has TRBV10-1 and TRBJ1-1; perhaps TRBD1 as D (5 bases). V was shortened by 3 bases and J by 5 bases, with 13 bases between the two germline ends. This CDR3 comprises 14 residues. Per germline, CDR1 WNHNN and CDR2 SYGVQD (reference sequence).

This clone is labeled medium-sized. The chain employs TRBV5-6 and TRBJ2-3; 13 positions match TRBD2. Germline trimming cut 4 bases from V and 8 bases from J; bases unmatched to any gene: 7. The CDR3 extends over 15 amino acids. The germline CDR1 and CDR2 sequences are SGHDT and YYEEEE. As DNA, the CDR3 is TGTGCCAGCAGCGCACTAGCGGGGGGGCTAGGTACGCAGTATTTT. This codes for CASSALAGGLGTQYF. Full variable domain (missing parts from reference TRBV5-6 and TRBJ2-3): DAGVTQSPTHLIKTRGQQVTLRCSPKSGHDTVSWYQQALGQGPQFIFQYYEEEERQRGNFPDRFSGHQFPNYSSELNVNALLLGDSALYLCASSALAGGLGTQYFGPGTRLTVL.

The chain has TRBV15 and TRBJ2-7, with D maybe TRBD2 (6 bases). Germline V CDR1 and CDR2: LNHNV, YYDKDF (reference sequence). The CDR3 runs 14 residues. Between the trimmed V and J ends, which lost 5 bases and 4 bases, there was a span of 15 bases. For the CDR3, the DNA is TGTGCCACCAGCGTAGGTCGGGAGCAATACGAGCAGTACTTC. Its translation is CATSVGREQYEQYF.

CDR3 sequence (DNA): TGCGCCAGCAGCTTGGGTTCCCGGTTAGAGGACAGGGGCAGGTACGAGCAGTACTTC. Translated: CASSLGSRLEDRGRYEQYF. This chain uses TRBV5-1 with TRBJ2-7; 9 nucleotides agree with TRBD1. J gave up 4 bases and V 0 bases, and 17 bases lay outside the gene matches. This CDR3 contains 19 residues. Per germline, CDR1 SGHRS and CDR2 YFSETQ. The variable domain in full, completed from reference TRBV5-1 and TRBJ2-7, reads KAGVTQTPRYLIKTRGQQVTLSCSPISGHRSVSWYQQTPGQGLQFLFEYFSETQRNKGNFPGRFSGRQFSNSRSEMNVSTLELGDSALYLCASSLGSRLEDRGRYEQYFGPGTRLTVT.

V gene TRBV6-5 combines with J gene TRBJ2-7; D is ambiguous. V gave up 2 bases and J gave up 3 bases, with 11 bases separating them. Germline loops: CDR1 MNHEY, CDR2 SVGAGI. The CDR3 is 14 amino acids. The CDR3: CASSYEAEDYEQYF. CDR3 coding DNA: TGTGCCAGCAGTTACGAGGCAGAGGACTACGAGCAGTACTTC.

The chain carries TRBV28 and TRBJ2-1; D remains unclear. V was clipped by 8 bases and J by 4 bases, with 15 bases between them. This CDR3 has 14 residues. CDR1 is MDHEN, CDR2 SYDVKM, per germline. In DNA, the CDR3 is TGTGCCAGCGGCCTAACACGGAGATACAATGAGCAGTTCTTC. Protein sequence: CASGLTRRYNEQFF.

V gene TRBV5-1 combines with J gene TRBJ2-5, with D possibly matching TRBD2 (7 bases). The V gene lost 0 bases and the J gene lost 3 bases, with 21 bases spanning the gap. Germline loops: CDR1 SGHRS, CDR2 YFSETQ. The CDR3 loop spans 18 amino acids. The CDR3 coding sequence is TGCGCCAGCAGCTTGGCGTCGTTTGGGGGGGCGCTTAAAGAGACCCAGTACTTC. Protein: CASSLASFGGALKETQYF.

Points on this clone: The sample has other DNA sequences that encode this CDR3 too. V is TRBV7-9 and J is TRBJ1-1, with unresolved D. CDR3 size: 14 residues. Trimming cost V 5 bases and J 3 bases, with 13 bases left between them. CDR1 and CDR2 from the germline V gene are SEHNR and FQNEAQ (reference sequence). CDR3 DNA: TGTGCCAGCAGCCCGGAGAGGCGATACACTGAAGCTTTCTTT. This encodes CASSPERRYTEAFF. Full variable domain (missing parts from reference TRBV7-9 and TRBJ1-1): DTGVSQNPRHKITKRGQNVTFRCDPISEHNRLYWYRQTLGQGPEFLTYFQNEAQLEKSRLLSDRFSAERPKGSFSTLEIQRTEQGDSAMYLCASSPERRYTEAFFGQGTRLTVV.

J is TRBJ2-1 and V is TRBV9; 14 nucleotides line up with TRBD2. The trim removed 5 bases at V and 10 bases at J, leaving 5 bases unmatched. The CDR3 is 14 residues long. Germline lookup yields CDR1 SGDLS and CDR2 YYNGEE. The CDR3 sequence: CASSGLAGGREQFF. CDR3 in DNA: TGTGCCAGCAGTGGACTAGCGGGGGGAAGAGAGCAGTTCTTC.

In DNA form, the CDR3 reads TGTGCCAGCAGAGGGGGACTAGCGGGAACTGGGGCCAACGTCCTGACTTTC. This translates into CASRGGLAGTGANVLTF. The rearrangement links TRBV28 to TRBJ2-6; 13 positions match TRBD2. V trimming: 6 bases; J trimming: 2 bases; junction bases outside the gene matches: 4. The germline CDR1 and CDR2 sequences are MDHEN and SYDVKM. This CDR3 has 17 residues.

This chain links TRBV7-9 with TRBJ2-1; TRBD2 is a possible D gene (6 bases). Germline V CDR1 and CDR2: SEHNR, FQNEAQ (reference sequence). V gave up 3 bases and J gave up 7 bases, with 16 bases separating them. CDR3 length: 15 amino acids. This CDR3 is CASSFSGTPGNEQFF. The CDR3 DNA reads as TGTGCCAGCAGCTTTTCCGGGACTCCTGGTAATGAGCAGTTCTTC.

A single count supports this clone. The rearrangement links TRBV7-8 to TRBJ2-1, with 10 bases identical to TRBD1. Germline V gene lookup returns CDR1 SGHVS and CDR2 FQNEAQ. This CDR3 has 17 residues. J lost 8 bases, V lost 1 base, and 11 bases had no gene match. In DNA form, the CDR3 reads TGTGCCAGCAGCTTAGAACGGGACAGGGGTTTGCAATATGAGCAGTTCTTC. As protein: CASSLERDRGLQYEQFF.

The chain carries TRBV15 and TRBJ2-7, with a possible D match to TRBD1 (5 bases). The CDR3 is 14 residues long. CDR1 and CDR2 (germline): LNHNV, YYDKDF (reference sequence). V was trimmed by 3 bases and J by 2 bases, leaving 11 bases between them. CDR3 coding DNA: TGTGCCACCAGCAGGGACACCTTCACCTACGAGCAGTACTTC. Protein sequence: CATSRDTFTYEQYF.

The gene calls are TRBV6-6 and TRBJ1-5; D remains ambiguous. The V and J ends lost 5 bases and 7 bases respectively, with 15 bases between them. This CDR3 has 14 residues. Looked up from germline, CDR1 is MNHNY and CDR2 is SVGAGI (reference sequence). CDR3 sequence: CASSRLPLVQPQHF. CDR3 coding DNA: TGTGCCAGCAGTCGACTACCCCTAGTGCAGCCCCAGCATTTT.